This T cell receptor (beta chain) appears in the sequencing data of a study of CD8+ T cells in alopecia areata. Study as a whole: Administration of oral tofacitinib to treated patients was at 5 to 10 mg twice daily.

The CDR3 totals 14 residues. V gave up 4 bases and J gave up 2 bases, with 10 bases separating them. Germline V gene lookup returns CDR1 MNHNS and CDR2 SASEGT. This clone came up a few times. Once RNA had been extracted, it was reverse transcribed into cDNA to act as the sequencing template. Sequenced by immunoSEQ multiplex PCR; TCRdb stores in-frame clones only, minus some. The data show about 120,000 clones, with around two fifths seen just once and approximately 2.8% held by the top ten. The rearrangement uses TRBV6-1 and TRBJ2-3, with D uncertain. The TCR originated in a human donor with alopecia areata. Sequencing input: CD4+ T cells sorted from blood. This CDR3 reads CASSASHATDTQYF. DNA for the CDR3: TGTGCCAGCAGTGCCTCCCACGCCACAGATACGCAGTATTTT.